The next 9 T cell receptor beta chains were all read from a single sample in a study of shared clonotypes between healthy human individuals. Profiling relied on immunoSEQ multiplex PCR, and the TCRdb table lists in-frame clones only, not all of them. This table has 700,000 to 950,000 clones, 90% to 98% appearing once. CD45RO-negative, CCR7-positively selected cells formed the naive CD8 fraction, excluding terminally differentiated effector memory CD45RA+ cells. The sequenced sample was naive CD8+ T cells sorted from blood. These receptors originate from a man in his thirties or forties in good health.

This clone was seen once. CDR3 amino acids: CASSGGRRDPTEAFF. CDR3 in DNA: TGTGCCAGCAGCGGAGGGCGACGGGACCCCACTGAAGCTTTCTTT. This rearrangement joins TRBV5-4 to TRBJ1-1; TRBD1 is a possible D gene (5 bases). This CDR3 comprises 15 residues. V gave up 4 bases and J gave up 4 bases, with 17 bases separating them. Germline V CDR1 and CDR2: SGHNT, YYREEE (reference sequence). Together with reference TRBV5-4 and TRBJ1-1, the CDR3 gives the full variable domain: ETGVTQSPTHLIKTRGQQVTLRCSSQSGHNTVSWYQQALGQGPQFIFQYYREEENGRGNFPPRFSGLQFPNYSSELNVNALELDDSALYLCASSGGRRDPTEAFFGQGTRLTVV.

This clone was seen only a few times. The chain has TRBV27 and TRBJ2-1; D gene ambiguous. Germline loops: CDR1 MNHEY, CDR2 SMNVEV (reference sequence). The ends were cut back, 5 bases at V and 7 bases at J, with 6 bases in the middle. The CDR3 consists of 11 residues. CDR3 residues: CASSITNEQFF. The DNA of the CDR3 is TGTGCCAGCAGTATTACAAATGAGCAGTTCTTC.

The V and J genes are TRBV4-1 and TRBJ1-1; no clear D. Germline CDR1 MGHRA, CDR2 YSYEKL. This CDR3 comprises 15 residues. Trimming removed 1 base at V and 6 bases at J, with 15 bases between. The CDR3, as DNA: TGCGCCAGCAGCCAAGGGTTGGGTAATCTGGCTGAAGCTTTCTTT. Protein product: CASSQGLGNLAEAFF.

The J gene is TRBJ2-2, the V gene TRBV11-2, with a tentative D call TRBD2 (6 bases). The V end was cut by 2 bases, the J end by 1 base, with 14 bases between. The V gene's germline CDR1 is SGHAT and CDR2 FQNNGV. The length of the CDR3 is 17 residues. CDR3 DNA: TGTGCCAGCAGCTTATTTCCCGCCGGGGGGAACACCGGGGAGCTGTTTTTT. Protein sequence: CASSLFPAGGNTGELFF.

V usage is TRBV7-5 and J usage is TRBJ2-3; the table's D call TRBD2 went unverified against the DNA. TRBV7-5 counts as a pseudogene. CDR3 length: 22 amino acids. CDR3 residues: CVRSWTRWGSTSGSTSTDTQYF. For the CDR3, the DNA is TGTGTCAGAAGCTGGACCCGCTGGGGGTCTACTAGCGGGTCTACTAGCACAGATACGCAGTATTTT.

The V call is TRBV7-9, the J call TRBJ2-1; D tentatively fits TRBD1 or TRBD2 (5 bases each). The CDR3 has 19 residues. Germline CDR1 is SEHNR and CDR2 is FQNEAQ (reference sequence). Trimming removed 1 base from V and 0 bases from J, with 19 bases in between. The CDR3 sequence: CASSLVGTRAPSSYNEQFF. The DNA for the CDR3 is TGTGCCAGCAGCTTAGTGGGGACCCGGGCACCTAGCTCCTACAATGAGCAGTTCTTC.

The rearrangement joins TRBV29-1 to TRBJ2-7; weak D call: TRBD1 (6 bases). CDR1 is SQVTM and CDR2 is ANQGSEA in the germline V gene. Deletions cut 4 bases from V and 2 bases from J, with 12 bases between. The CDR3 has 13 residues. CDR3 region: CSVVQGDPYEQYF. The DNA of the CDR3 is TGCAGCGTTGTACAGGGCGATCCCTACGAGCAGTACTTC.

The rearrangement joins TRBV7-2 to TRBJ2-3; 9 bases align to TRBD2. The CDR3 length is 18 residues. Trimming removed 3 bases from V and 1 base from J; junction bases left unmatched: 11. The germline V gene has CDR1 SGHTA and CDR2 FQGNSA. This CDR3 is CASSFSSVGGRGTDTQYF. The DNA of the CDR3 is TGTGCCAGCAGCTTCTCCTCTGTGGGCGGGAGGGGCACAGATACGCAGTATTTT.

In regard to this clone: This specimen includes other DNA sequences encoding the same CDR3. The chain combines TRBV6-5 with TRBJ2-3, with 12 bases matching TRBD2. This CDR3 has 16 residues. Germline V CDR1 and CDR2: MNHEY, SVGAGI. Losses at the gene ends were 0 bases for V and 4 bases for J; bases not matched to a gene: 2. The CDR3 nucleotides read TGTGCCAGCAGTTACTCGACTAGCGGGAGCGCAGATACGCAGTATTTT. This encodes CASSYSTSGSADTQYF.